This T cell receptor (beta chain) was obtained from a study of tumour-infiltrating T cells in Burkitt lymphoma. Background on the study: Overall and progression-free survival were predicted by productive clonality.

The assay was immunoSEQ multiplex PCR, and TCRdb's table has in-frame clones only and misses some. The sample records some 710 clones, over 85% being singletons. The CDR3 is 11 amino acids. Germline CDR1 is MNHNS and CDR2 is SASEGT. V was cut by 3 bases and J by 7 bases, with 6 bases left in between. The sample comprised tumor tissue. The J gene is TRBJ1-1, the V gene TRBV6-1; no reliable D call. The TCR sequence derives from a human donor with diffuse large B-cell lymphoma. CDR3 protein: CASSDESEAFF. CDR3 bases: TGTGCCAGCAGTGACGAGAGTGAAGCTTTCTTT.